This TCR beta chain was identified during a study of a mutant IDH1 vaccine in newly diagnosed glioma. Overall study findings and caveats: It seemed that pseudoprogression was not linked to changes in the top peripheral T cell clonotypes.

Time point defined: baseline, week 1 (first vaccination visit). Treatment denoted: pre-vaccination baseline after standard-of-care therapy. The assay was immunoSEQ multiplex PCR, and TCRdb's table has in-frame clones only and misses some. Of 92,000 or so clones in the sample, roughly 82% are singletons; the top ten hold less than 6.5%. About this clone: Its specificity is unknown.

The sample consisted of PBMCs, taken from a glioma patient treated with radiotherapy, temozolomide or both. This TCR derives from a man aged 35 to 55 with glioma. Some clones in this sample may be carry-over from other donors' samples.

The CDR3: CASSVTGDTQYF. In DNA form, the CDR3 reads TGTGCCAGCAGCGTCACAGGGGATACGCAGTATTTT. The rearrangement joins TRBV9 to TRBJ2-3, with a possible D match to TRBD1 (6 bases). V gave up 2 bases and J gave up 6 bases, with 7 bases separating them. Germline V CDR1 and CDR2: SGDLS, YYNGEE. The CDR3 runs to 12 residues. The full variable domain, its missing parts supplied by reference TRBV9 and TRBJ2-3, is DSGVTQTPKHLITATGQRVTLRCSPRSGDLSVYWYQQSLDQGLQFLIQYYNGEERAKGNILERFSAQQFPDLHSELNLSSLELGDSALYFCASSVTGDTQYFGPGTRLTVL.